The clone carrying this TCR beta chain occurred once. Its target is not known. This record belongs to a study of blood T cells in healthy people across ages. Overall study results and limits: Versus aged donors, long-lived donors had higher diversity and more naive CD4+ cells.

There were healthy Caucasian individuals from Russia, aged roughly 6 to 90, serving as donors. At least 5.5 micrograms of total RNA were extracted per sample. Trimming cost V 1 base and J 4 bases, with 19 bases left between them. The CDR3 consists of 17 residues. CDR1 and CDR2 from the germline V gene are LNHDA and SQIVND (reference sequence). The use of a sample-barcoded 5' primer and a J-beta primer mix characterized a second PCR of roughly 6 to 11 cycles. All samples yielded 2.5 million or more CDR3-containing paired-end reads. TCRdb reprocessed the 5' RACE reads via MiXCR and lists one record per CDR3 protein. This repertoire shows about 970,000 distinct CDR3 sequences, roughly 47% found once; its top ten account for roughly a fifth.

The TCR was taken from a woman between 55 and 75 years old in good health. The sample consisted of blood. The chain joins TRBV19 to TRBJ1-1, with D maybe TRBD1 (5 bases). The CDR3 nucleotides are TGTGCCAGTAGTATAGTGGGGGACCTTCCTGAGAGCACTGAAGCTTTCTTT. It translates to CASSIVGDLPESTEAFF.